This T cell receptor beta chain was retrieved from a study of shared clonotypes between healthy human individuals. Background on the study: Donor ages ranged 18 to 49 years: a couple of women, a few men. CD4 naive cells filled three plates per donor, CD4 memory three, CD8 naive two and CD8 memory one. Study-level results: Relative to their counterparts shared across all four donors, non-shared clonotypes exhibited diminished generation probabilities.

Data came from immunoSEQ multiplex PCR; TCRdb stores just in-frame clones and leaves some out. The table has 2 million to 3 million clones, 93% seen once. Regarding this clone: Its target is unknown.

Trimming removed 0 bases from V and 4 bases from J; junction bases left unmatched: 2. This CDR3 has 14 residues. From germline, CDR1 is SGHNT and CDR2 YYREEE (reference sequence). The rearrangement joins TRBV5-4 to TRBJ2-7; 9 nucleotides align to TRBD1. Sequencing used naive CD4+ T cells from PBMCs. Subset here: CD45RA+ positively selected. This receptor was identified in a man aged 18 to 30 in good health. Some clones in this sample may be carry-over from other donors' samples. The CDR3 loop reads CASSLETGGYEQYF. CDR3 coding DNA: TGTGCCAGCAGCTTGGAGACAGGGGGGTACGAGCAGTACTTC. The full variable domain, completed using reference TRBV5-4 and TRBJ2-7, is ETGVTQSPTHLIKTRGQQVTLRCSSQSGHNTVSWYQQALGQGPQFIFQYYREEENGRGNFPPRFSGLQFPNYSSELNVNALELDDSALYLCASSLETGGYEQYFGPGTRLTVT.